Shown below are 32 T cell receptor beta chains from a single sample sequenced in a study of molecular identifiers for immune sequencing clone quantification. TCRdb redid the calling of the PCR reads with MiXCR, one entry per CDR3 protein. This table has fewer than 350,000 distinct CDR3 sequences, about a fifth appearing once. Sequenced input: naive CD8+ T cells from blood, with Jurkat cell RNA spiked in. The subset is: FACS-sorted CD8+CD4-CCR7+CD45RA+ naive T cells. The receptors come from a human donor in good health. Some libraries in this study had Jurkat cell RNA spiked in.

The V call is TRBV11-3, the J call TRBJ2-1; no reliable D call. Germline CDR1 SGHNT, CDR2 YENEEA. The CDR3 has 15 residues. Trimming pared 0 bases from V and 5 bases from J, leaving 11 bases between. CDR3 residues: CASSLDLSTHNEQFF. The DNA of the CDR3 is TGTGCCAGCAGCTTAGATCTGTCAACTCACAATGAGCAGTTCTTC. The full variable domain, rest sourced from reference TRBV11-3 and TRBJ2-1, is EAGVVQSPRYKIIEKKQPVAFWCNPISGHNTLYWYLQNLGQGPELLIRYENEEAVDDSQLPKDRFSAERLKGVDSTLKIQPAELGDSAVYLCASSLDLSTHNEQFFGPGTRLTVL.

This clonotype was detected once. A clone one base away is much larger, so this may be a read error. V usage is TRBV27 and J usage is TRBJ2-5; the match to TRBD1 covers 7 bases. The CDR3 is made up of 13 amino acids. Per the germline V gene, CDR1 is MNHEY and CDR2 is SMNVEV (reference sequence). The CDR3 protein is CATATGRQETRYF. The CDR3 DNA sequence: TGTGCCACCGCGACAGGGCGGCAAGAGACCCGGTACTTC.

Concerning this clonotype: A clone one base away is much larger, so this may be a read error. The gene calls are TRBV5-4 and TRBJ2-7; 7 nucleotides match TRBD1. V lost 4 bases to trimming and J lost 6 bases; unmatched junction nucleotides: 1. The CDR3 has 11 amino acids. From germline, CDR1 is SGHNT and CDR2 YYREEE (reference sequence). The CDR3 DNA follows: TGTGCCAGCAGCGAGGGGGCCGAGCAGTACTTC. Translated, it gives CASSEGAEQYF.

This clonotype was picked up many times. The chain couples TRBV14 to TRBJ2-7; D gene uncertain. Germline V CDR1 and CDR2: SGHDN, FVKESK. The CDR3 runs 13 residues. V was cut by 3 bases and J by 4 bases, with 10 bases left in between. The CDR3 loop is CASSQGWAYEQYF. For the CDR3, the DNA is TGTGCCAGCAGCCAGGGGTGGGCTTACGAGCAGTACTTC.

This clonotype was seen a handful of times. V usage is TRBV12-3 or TRBV12-4 and J usage is TRBJ2-5; D call uncertain. Trimming took off 2 bases at V and 5 bases at J, with 15 bases between the two ends. This CDR3 region has 15 residues. This CDR3 is CASSLRPAKVETQYF. Here the CDR3 DNA reads TGTGCCAGCAGTTTACGGCCGGCCAAGGTGGAGACCCAGTACTTC.

The chain combines TRBV12-3 or TRBV12-4 with TRBJ1-3, with D possibly being TRBD1 (5 bases). With 5 bases removed from V and 0 bases from J, the gap between germline ends came to 11 bases. The CDR3 consists of 15 residues. The CDR3 bases are TGTGCCAGCAGTCGGGGACGGTGCTCTGGAAACACCATATATTTT. This encodes CASSRGRCSGNTIYF.

In regard to this clonotype: Possible read error: a much larger clone is one base away. The chain recombines TRBV7-9 with TRBJ2-1; 8 bases agree with TRBD2. This CDR3 contains 15 residues. Germline V gene data show CDR1 as SEHNR and CDR2 as FQNEAQ (reference sequence). CDR3 DNA sequence: TGTGCCAGCTTCAGCTTGTCGGGGGGGCCATCTGAGCAGCTCTTC. Protein product: CASFSLSGGPSEQLF. The whole variable domain, remainder taken from reference TRBV7-9 and TRBJ2-1, is DTGVSQNPRHKITKRGQNVTFRCDPISEHNRLYWYRQTLGQGPEFLTYFQNEAQLEKSRLLSDRFSAERPKGSFSTLEIQRTEQGDSAMYLCASFSLSGGPSEQLFGPGTRLTVL.

Worth noting for this clonotype: The CDR3 does not end in the conserved phenylalanine or tryptophan, so this is likely a read error. The chain recombines TRBV7-9 with TRBJ1-1; 7 positions match TRBD1. Germline CDR1 and CDR2: SEHNR and FQNEAQ (reference sequence). The CDR3 extends over 15 amino acids. Losses at the gene ends were 6 bases for V and 0 bases for J; bases not matched to a gene: 7. The CDR3 DNA follows: TGTGCCAGCAGTTACGACAGGGACATGAACACTGAAGCTTTCTCT. The encoded protein is CASSYDRDMNTEAFS.

To note about this clonotype: One junction end disagrees with the germline gene, perhaps due to a read error. This chain joins TRBV4-3 and TRBJ2-1; possible D gene TRBD1, 7 bases. CDR1 LGHNA and CDR2 YSLEER come from the germline V gene. CDR3 size: 16 residues. Here the CDR3 reads CTSSQDQGGSYNEQFF. CDR3 nucleotide sequence: TGCACCAGCAGCCAAGATCAGGGGGGTTCCTACAATGAGCAGTTCTTC.

This clonotype was seen repeatedly, ten times or more. The chain employs TRBV4-3 and TRBJ2-5; D remains unclear. The CDR3 extends over 18 amino acids. Germline values: CDR1 LGHNA, CDR2 YSLEER. V lost 0 bases and J 2 bases, leaving 19 bases between the germline ends. The CDR3 spells CASSQDTILGSRQETQYF. CDR3 sequence (DNA): TGCGCCAGCAGCCAAGATACCATCCTAGGTTCCAGACAAGAGACCCAGTACTTC.

This clonotype came up a few times. The J gene is TRBJ2-7, the V gene TRBV27; D is perhaps TRBD1 (6 bases). The V gene's germline CDR1 is MNHEY and CDR2 SMNVEV (reference sequence). This CDR3 is 14 amino acids long. Trimming took off 3 bases at V and 3 bases at J, with 12 bases between the two ends. The CDR3 DNA follows: TGTGCCAGCAGTTTCACAGGGTTCGGCTACGAGCAGTACTTC. It codes for CASSFTGFGYEQYF.

This clonotype was recorded at least ten times. The rearrangement uses TRBV28 and TRBJ2-4; 8 bases are a match to TRBD2. Germline V gene lookup returns CDR1 MDHEN and CDR2 SYDVKM. There are 18 residues in the CDR3. Germline trimming cut 4 bases from V and 0 bases from J; bases unmatched to any gene: 11. The chain's CDR3 is CASSSGVSGTLAKNIQYF. The CDR3 DNA follows: TGTGCCAGCAGTTCCGGGGTTAGCGGGACGCTAGCCAAAAACATTCAGTACTTC.

Concerning this clonotype: A read error is possible here, since a much larger clone lies one base away. V usage is TRBV27 and J usage is TRBJ2-7; TRBD2 might be the D (5 bases). The germline V gene has CDR1 MNHEY and CDR2 SMNVEV (reference sequence). V was trimmed by 6 bases and J by 2 bases, leaving 14 bases between them. The length of the CDR3 is 14 residues. DNA for the CDR3: TGTGCCAGCAGACCCGGACTGCCCCCCTACGAGCAGTACTTC. This gives the protein CASRPGLPPYEQYF.

This clonotype was observed at least ten times. The V call is TRBV7-9, the J call TRBJ2-7; possibly TRBD2 for D (6 bases). The CDR3 is 16 residues long. The V gene's germline CDR1 is SEHNR and CDR2 FQNEAQ (reference sequence). The germline V and J ends were trimmed by 0 bases and 2 bases, with 14 bases remaining between them. The CDR3 here is CASSLAGSRGPYEQYF. The CDR3 nucleotides are TGTGCCAGCAGCTTAGCCGGGAGTCGGGGTCCCTACGAGCAGTACTTC.

The genes are TRBV19 and TRBJ2-7, with 9 positions matching TRBD2. With V trimmed by 3 bases and J by 0 bases, 3 bases remained unmatched. Per germline, CDR1 LNHDA and CDR2 SQIVND (reference sequence). The CDR3 has 15 amino acids. The CDR3 region has the DNA TGTGCCAGTAGTATCGCGGGAGGGAGCTCCTACGAGCAGTACTTC. Protein product: CASSIAGGSSYEQYF.

The chain employs TRBV3-1 and TRBJ2-3; D possibly corresponds to TRBD1 (6 bases). The CDR3 covers 17 residues. Germline CDR1 and CDR2: LGHDT and YNNKEL (reference sequence). Trimming pared 3 bases from V and 0 bases from J, leaving 16 bases between. The CDR3 nucleotides are TGTGCCAGCAGCCATCCATCTCAGCAGGGGAGCACAGATACGCAGTATTTT. This sequence encodes CASSHPSQQGSTDTQYF.

The table lists this clonotype with many counts. The rearrangement joins TRBV4-3 to TRBJ2-7, with 11 bases that match TRBD1. Germline CDR1 LGHNA, CDR2 YSLEER. The V and J ends lost 4 bases and 3 bases, in that order; junction bases with no gene match: 5. This CDR3 is 15 amino acids long. DNA for the CDR3: TGCGCCAGCAGCCCTTGGACAGGGGGCGGCTACGAGCAGTACTTC. Translation: CASSPWTGGGYEQYF.

Comments on this clonotype: A much larger clone is a single base away; this may be a read error. This CDR3 is missing its conserved last phenylalanine or tryptophan, likely due to a read error. The V gene is TRBV7-9, the J gene TRBJ2-7, with 7 bases lining up with TRBD2. The germline gives CDR1 SEHNR, CDR2 FQNEAQ (reference sequence). The trim removed 5 bases at V and 5 bases at J, leaving 3 bases unmatched. This CDR3 has 12 amino acids. The CDR3 is CASSPRGDEQYS. The CDR3 DNA reads TGTGCCAGCAGCCCCCGGGGGGACGAGCAGTACTCC.

In this sample, this clonotype turned up many times. The chain combines TRBV27 with TRBJ2-7; perhaps TRBD2 as D (6 bases). V lost 3 bases to trimming and J lost 5 bases, with 14 bases between them. The germline V gene has CDR1 MNHEY and CDR2 SMNVEV (reference sequence). This CDR3 comprises 14 residues. In DNA, the CDR3 is TGTGCCAGCAGTTTGCGGGGAAGTCCTAACGAGCAGTACTTC. Residues: CASSLRGSPNEQYF.

At least ten counts were recorded for this clonotype. The V and J genes are TRBV20-1 and TRBJ2-3; 7 bases agree with TRBD2. CDR3 length: 14 residues. After removal of 6 bases from V and 2 bases from J, the junction contained 8 bases not matched to a gene. The germline CDR1 and CDR2 sequences are DFQATT and SNEGSKA (reference sequence). The chain's CDR3 is CSAPGTTDTDTQYF. The CDR3 DNA is TGCAGTGCGCCCGGGACTACCGACACAGATACGCAGTATTTT.

This clonotype was observed many times. This rearrangement joins TRBV20-1 to TRBJ2-7; 8 bases agree with TRBD2. The V and J ends lost 4 bases and 0 bases, in that order; junction bases with no gene match: 8. The CDR3 sequence is 15 residues long. The germline V gene has CDR1 DFQATT and CDR2 SNEGSKA (reference sequence). As DNA, the CDR3 is TGCAGTGCTACTCTACTAGCGGAGAGCTCCTACGAGCAGTACTTC. Protein sequence: CSATLLAESSYEQYF.

This clonotype was seen repeatedly, ten times or more. The V gene is TRBV5-6, the J gene TRBJ1-1, with D unclear. The V gene lost 0 bases and the J gene lost 6 bases, with 9 bases spanning the gap. Germline V gives CDR1 SGHDT, CDR2 YYEEEE. The CDR3 runs 13 residues. For the CDR3, the DNA is TGTGCCAGCAGCTTGGCCGTCGGGGCTGAAGCTTTCTTT. This encodes CASSLAVGAEAFF.

Many counts were recorded for this clonotype. This chain connects TRBV7-6 to TRBJ2-3; 7 bases are a match to TRBD1. J lost 3 bases, V lost 1 base, and 1 base had no gene match. From germline, CDR1 is SGHVS and CDR2 FNYEAQ. This CDR3 is built from 14 residues. The CDR3 DNA reads TGTGCCAGCAGCTTAGTGGGACAGACAGATACGCAGTATTTT. It specifies CASSLVGQTDTQYF. The whole variable domain, filled in from reference TRBV7-6 and TRBJ2-3, reads GAGVSQSPRYKVTKRGQDVALRCDPISGHVSLYWYRQALGQGPEFLTYFNYEAQQDKSGLPNDRFSAERPEGSISTLTIQRTEQRDSAMYRCASSLVGQTDTQYFGPGTRLTVL.

The CDR3 here is CASSIGASGELFF. Written as DNA, the CDR3 is TGTGCCAGCAGCATAGGGGCATCCGGGGAGCTGTTTTTT. The chain couples TRBV7-9 to TRBJ2-2, with a tentative D call TRBD1 (5 bases). Germline V CDR1 and CDR2: SEHNR, FQNEAQ (reference sequence). The V and J ends lost 5 bases and 6 bases respectively, with 10 bases between them. The CDR3 is made up of 13 amino acids.

The V gene is TRBV13, the J gene TRBJ1-2; 10 nucleotides agree with TRBD1. CDR1 and CDR2 from the germline V gene are PRHDT and FYEKMQ (reference sequence). This CDR3 is built from 16 residues. Trimming removed 3 bases from V and 4 bases from J; junction bases left unmatched: 8. This CDR3 is CASSFSPTGGVYGYTF. In nucleotides, the CDR3 is TGTGCCAGCAGCTTTTCCCCGACAGGGGGCGTCTATGGCTACACCTTC.

In this sample, this clonotype turned up many times. V and J are TRBV3-1 and TRBJ1-5; D may be TRBD1 (6 bases). Trimming took off 1 base at V and 0 bases at J, with 13 bases between the two ends. This CDR3 is 17 amino acids long. Germline V CDR1 and CDR2: LGHDT, YNNKEL (reference sequence). CDR3 sequence: CASSQGQDIYSNQPQHF. The CDR3 DNA follows: TGTGCCAGCAGCCAAGGACAGGACATATATAGCAATCAGCCCCAGCATTTT.

Many counts were recorded for this clonotype. The chain recombines TRBV28 with TRBJ1-1; D is uncertain. Deletions cut 5 bases from V and 0 bases from J, with 10 bases between. The CDR3 runs 14 residues. The germline CDR1 and CDR2 sequences are MDHEN and SYDVKM. This chain's CDR3 is CASSTQFMNTEAFF. The CDR3 DNA sequence: TGTGCCAGCAGTACCCAGTTCATGAACACTGAAGCTTTCTTT. The variable domain in full, completed from reference TRBV28 and TRBJ1-1, reads DVKVTQSSRYLVKRTGEKVFLECVQDMDHENMFWYRQDPGLGLRLIYFSYDVKMKEKGDIPEGYSVSREKKERFSLILESASTNQTSMYLCASSTQFMNTEAFFGQGTRLTVV.

This clonotype occurred a few times. An end of the junction does not agree with germline; a read error may underlie this. CDR3: CASSQDAGAGAYDEQFF. Written as DNA, the CDR3 is TGCGCCAGCAGCCAAGATGCTGGTGCAGGGGCCTACGATGAGCAGTTCTTC. This chain uses TRBV4-3 with TRBJ2-1; D may be TRBD1 (6 bases). In germline, CDR1 is LGHNA, CDR2 YSLEER. The CDR3 has 17 residues.

This clonotype was observed at least ten times. V is TRBV7-9 and J is TRBJ2-7, with 7 bases matching TRBD1. Germline V gene lookup returns CDR1 SEHNR and CDR2 FQNEAQ (reference sequence). The V segment lost 5 bases and the J segment 0 bases; nucleotides outside the gene matches: 10. This CDR3 contains 16 residues. The CDR3 reads CASSAWDSESSYEQYF. DNA of the CDR3: TGTGCCAGCAGCGCCTGGGACAGCGAGAGCTCCTACGAGCAGTACTTC.

V is TRBV6-2 or TRBV6-3 and J is TRBJ2-2, with 10 positions matching TRBD1. The CDR3 sequence is 16 residues long. With 0 bases clipped from V and 8 bases from J, the junction kept 6 bases outside the gene matches. CDR1 and CDR2 from the germline V gene are MNHEY and SVGEGT. CDR3 amino acids: CASSYSGQGSTGELFF. The CDR3 nucleotides are TGTGCCAGCAGTTACTCGGGACAGGGGTCCACGGGGGAGCTGTTTTTT.

This clonotype was recorded many times. V usage is TRBV29-1 and J usage is TRBJ2-3, with a possible D match to TRBD1 (6 bases). Germline values: CDR1 SQVTM, CDR2 ANQGSEA. The V gene lost 2 bases and the J gene lost 2 bases, with 14 bases spanning the gap. The length of the CDR3 is 15 residues. CDR3 loop: CSVELPGENTDTQYF. The DNA of the CDR3 is TGCAGCGTTGAACTCCCAGGGGAGAACACAGATACGCAGTATTTT.

This clonotype came up many times. The chain recombines TRBV12-3 or TRBV12-4 with TRBJ2-3; 10 nucleotides agree with TRBD1. The CDR3 has 15 residues. The trim removed 5 bases at V and 4 bases at J, leaving 6 bases unmatched. The CDR3 spells CASSLWDRGADTQYF. The CDR3 bases are TGTGCCAGCAGTCTGTGGGACAGGGGCGCAGATACGCAGTATTTT.